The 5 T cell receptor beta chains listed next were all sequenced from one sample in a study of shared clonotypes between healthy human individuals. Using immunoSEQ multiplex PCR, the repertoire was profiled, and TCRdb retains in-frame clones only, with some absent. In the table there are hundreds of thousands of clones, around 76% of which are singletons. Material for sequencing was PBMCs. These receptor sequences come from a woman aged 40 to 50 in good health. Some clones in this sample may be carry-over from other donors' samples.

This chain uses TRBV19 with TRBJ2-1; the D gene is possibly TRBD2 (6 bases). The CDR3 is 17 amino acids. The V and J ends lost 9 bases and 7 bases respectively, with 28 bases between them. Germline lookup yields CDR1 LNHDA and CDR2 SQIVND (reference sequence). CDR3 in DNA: TGTGCCAGCTCGGGACTTACCACTCAGTTGGGAAGAAATGAGCAGTTCTTC. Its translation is CASSGLTTQLGRNEQFF.

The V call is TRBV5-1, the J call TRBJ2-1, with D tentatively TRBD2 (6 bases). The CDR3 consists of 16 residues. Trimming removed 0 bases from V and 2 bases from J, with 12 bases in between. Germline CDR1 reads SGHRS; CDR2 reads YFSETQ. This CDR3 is CASSLGASGPYNEQFF. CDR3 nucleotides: TGCGCCAGCAGCTTGGGAGCGAGCGGGCCCTACAATGAGCAGTTCTTC.

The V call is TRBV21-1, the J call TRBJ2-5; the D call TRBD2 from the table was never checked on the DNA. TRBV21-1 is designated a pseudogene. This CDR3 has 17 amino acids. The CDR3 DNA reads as TGTGCCAGCAGCAAAGGCTTCTGGCTAGCGGTCCGGGAGACCCAGTACTTC. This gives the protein CASSKGFWLAVRETQYF.

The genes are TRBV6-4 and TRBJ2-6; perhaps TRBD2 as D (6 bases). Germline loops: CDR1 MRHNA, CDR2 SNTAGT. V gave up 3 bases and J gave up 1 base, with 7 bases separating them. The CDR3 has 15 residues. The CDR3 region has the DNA TGTGCCAGCAGTGAGGAGGGGTCTGGGGCCAACGTCCTGACTTTC. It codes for CASSEEGSGANVLTF.

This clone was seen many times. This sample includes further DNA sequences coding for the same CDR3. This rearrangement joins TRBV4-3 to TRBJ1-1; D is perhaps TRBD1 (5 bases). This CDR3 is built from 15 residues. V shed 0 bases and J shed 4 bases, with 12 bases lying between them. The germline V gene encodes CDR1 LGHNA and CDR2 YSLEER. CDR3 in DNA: TGCGCCAGCAGCCAAGATCTTTGGGACCCCACTGAAGCTTTCTTT. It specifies CASSQDLWDPTEAFF.